The entry below describes one T cell receptor beta chain. The antigen remains unidentified. This sample was taken from a study of cytomegalovirus exposure and HLA in healthy donors. Study results and limitations: Analyses of presence and absence presupposed an approximately uniform sequencing depth across donors.

CDR1 is KGHSH, CDR2 LQKENI, per germline. The ends were cut back, 2 bases at V and 3 bases at J, with 8 bases in the middle. This CDR3 is 15 amino acids long. Primers: 60 Vbeta forward and 13 Jbeta reverse. In the source study's methods: Approximately 86 million unique TCR beta chains, about 12 million shared, were counted in a later analysis. The assay was immunoSEQ multiplex PCR, and TCRdb's table has in-frame clones only and misses some. V and J calls and clone size are as listed in that table; D and trimming were resolved from the DNA. The sample consists of roughly 150,000 clones, roughly 80% of them appearing once.

The sequenced sample was PBMCs. The TCR comes from a male donor in good health and CMV-seronegative. V and J are TRBV18 and TRBJ2-6; weak D call: TRBD1 (6 bases). CDR3 residues: CASSPTGFGANVLTF. The CDR3 region has the DNA TGTGCCAGCTCACCAACAGGGTTTGGGGCCAACGTCCTGACTTTC.